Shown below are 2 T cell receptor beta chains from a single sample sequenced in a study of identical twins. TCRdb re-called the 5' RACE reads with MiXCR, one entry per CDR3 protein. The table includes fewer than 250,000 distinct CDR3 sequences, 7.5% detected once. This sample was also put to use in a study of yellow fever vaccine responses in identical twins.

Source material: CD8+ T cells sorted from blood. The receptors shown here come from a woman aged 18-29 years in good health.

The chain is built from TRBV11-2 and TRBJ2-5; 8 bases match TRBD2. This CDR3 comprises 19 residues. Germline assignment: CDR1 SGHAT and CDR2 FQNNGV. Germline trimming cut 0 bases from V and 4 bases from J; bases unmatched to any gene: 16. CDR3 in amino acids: CASSLEASGSGGFSETQYF. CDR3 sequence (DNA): TGTGCCAGCAGCTTAGAGGCCTCGGGAAGCGGGGGTTTTTCAGAGACCCAGTACTTC.

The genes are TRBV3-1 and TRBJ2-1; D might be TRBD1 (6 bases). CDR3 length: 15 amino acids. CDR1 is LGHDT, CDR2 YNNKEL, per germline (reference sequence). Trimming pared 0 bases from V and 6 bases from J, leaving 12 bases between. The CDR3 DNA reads TGTGCCAGCAGCCAAGACGGGACAAGGGGCAATGAGCAGTTCTTC. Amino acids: CASSQDGTRGNEQFF.